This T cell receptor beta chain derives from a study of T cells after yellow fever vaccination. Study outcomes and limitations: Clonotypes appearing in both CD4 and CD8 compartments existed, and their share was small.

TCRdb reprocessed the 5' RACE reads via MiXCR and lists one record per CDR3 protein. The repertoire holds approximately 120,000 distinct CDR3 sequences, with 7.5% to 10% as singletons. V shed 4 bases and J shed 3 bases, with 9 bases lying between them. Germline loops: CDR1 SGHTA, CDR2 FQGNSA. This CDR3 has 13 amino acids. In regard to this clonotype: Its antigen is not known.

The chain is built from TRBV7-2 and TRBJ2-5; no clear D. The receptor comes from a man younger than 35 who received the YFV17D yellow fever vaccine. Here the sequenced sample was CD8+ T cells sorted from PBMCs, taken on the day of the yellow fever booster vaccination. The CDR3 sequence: CASSSPNEETQYF. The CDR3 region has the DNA TGTGCCAGCAGCTCCCCGAATGAAGAGACCCAGTACTTC.